This T cell receptor beta chain was sequenced in a study of technical replicates of blood from a few donors. The V gene's germline CDR1 is LNHNV and CDR2 YYDKDF (reference sequence). V was trimmed by 0 bases and J by 3 bases, leaving 11 bases between them. The CDR3 runs 16 residues. The method was immunoSEQ multiplex PCR; TCRdb's version includes in-frame clones alone and lacks a portion of them. The data contain 60,000 or so clones, around 87% of them singletons. The TCR comes from a human donor in good health. Some clones in this sample may be carry-over from other donors' samples. The chain uses TRBV15 and TRBJ1-4, with a possible D match to TRBD1 (6 bases). The material sequenced was PBMCs. CDR3 loop: CATSRDPGAANEKLFF. CDR3 nucleotide sequence: TGTGCCACCAGCAGAGATCCAGGGGCGGCTAATGAAAAACTGTTTTTT.